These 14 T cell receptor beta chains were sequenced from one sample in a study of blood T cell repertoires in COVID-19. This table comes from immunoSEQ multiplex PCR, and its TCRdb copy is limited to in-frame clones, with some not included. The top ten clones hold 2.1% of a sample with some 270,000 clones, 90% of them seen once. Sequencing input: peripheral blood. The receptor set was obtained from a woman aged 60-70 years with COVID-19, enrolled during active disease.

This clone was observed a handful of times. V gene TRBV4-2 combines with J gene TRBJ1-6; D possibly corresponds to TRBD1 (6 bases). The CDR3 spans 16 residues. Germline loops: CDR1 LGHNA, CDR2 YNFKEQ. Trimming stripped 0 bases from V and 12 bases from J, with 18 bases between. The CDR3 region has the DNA TGTGCCAGCAGCCAAGATGGGGGGGGACACCCCAGACCCCTCCACTTT. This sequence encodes CASSQDGGGHPRPLHF.

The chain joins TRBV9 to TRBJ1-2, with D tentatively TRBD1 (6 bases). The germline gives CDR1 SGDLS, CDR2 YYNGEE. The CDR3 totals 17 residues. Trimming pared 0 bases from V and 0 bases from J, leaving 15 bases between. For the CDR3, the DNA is TGTGCCAGCAGCGTAGGGACAGCGCCCGATCCTAACTATGGCTACACCTTC. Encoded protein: CASSVGTAPDPNYGYTF.

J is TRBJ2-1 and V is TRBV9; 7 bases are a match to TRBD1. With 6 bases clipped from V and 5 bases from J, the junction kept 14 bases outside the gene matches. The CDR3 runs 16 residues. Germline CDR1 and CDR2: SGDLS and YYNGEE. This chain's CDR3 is CASTRDPGQKHNEQFF. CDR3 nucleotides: TGTGCCAGCACCCGAGACCCGGGACAGAAACACAATGAGCAGTTCTTC.

CDR3 protein: CASSQTSGADTDTQYF. The CDR3 nucleotides are TGTGCCAGCAGCCAAACTAGCGGGGCGGACACAGATACGCAGTATTTT. This rearrangement joins TRBV3-1 (or the pseudogene TRBV3-2) to TRBJ2-3; TRBD2 agrees at 10 bases. This CDR3 region has 16 residues. Germline CDR1 and CDR2: LGHDT and YNNKEL (reference sequence). The V and J ends lost 2 bases and 2 bases, in that order; junction bases with no gene match: 4.

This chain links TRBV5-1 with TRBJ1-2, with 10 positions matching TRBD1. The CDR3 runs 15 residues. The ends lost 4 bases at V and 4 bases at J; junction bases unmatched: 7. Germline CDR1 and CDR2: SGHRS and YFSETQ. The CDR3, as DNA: TGCGCCAGCAGCCGACAGGGACAGGGGAGCTATGGCTACACCTTC. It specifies CASSRQGQGSYGYTF.

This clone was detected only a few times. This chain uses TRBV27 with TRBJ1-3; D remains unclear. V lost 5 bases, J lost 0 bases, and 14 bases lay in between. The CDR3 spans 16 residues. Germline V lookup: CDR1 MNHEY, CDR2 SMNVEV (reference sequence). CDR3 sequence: CASSPSGTNSGNTIYF. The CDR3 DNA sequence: TGTGCCAGCAGTCCCTCAGGAACCAACTCTGGAAACACCATATATTTT.

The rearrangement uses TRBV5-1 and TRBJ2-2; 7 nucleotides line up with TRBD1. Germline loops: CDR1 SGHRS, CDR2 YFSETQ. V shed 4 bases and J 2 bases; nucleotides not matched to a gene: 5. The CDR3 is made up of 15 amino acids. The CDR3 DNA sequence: TGCGCCAGCAGCGGACAGGCGGCAAACACCGGGGAGCTGTTTTTT. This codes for CASSGQAANTGELFF. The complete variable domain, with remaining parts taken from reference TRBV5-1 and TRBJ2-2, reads KAGVTQTPRYLIKTRGQQVTLSCSPISGHRSVSWYQQTPGQGLQFLFEYFSETQRNKGNFPGRFSGRQFSNSRSEMNVSTLELGDSALYLCASSGQAANTGELFFGEGSRLTVL.

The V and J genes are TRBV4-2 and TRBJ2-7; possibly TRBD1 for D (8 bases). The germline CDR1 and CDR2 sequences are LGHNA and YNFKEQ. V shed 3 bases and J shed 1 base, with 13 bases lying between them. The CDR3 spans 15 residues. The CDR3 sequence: CASSQGGTGSYEQYF. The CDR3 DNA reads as TGTGCCAGCAGCCAGGGGGGGACAGGTTCCTACGAGCAGTACTTC.

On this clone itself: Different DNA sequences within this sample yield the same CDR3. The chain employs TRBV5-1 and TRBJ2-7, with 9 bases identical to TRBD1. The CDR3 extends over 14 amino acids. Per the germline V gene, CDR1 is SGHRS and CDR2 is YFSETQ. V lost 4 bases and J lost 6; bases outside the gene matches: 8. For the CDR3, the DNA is TGCGCCAGCAGCCCCTCGGGACAGGGACGCGAGCAGTACTTC. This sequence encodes CASSPSGQGREQYF.

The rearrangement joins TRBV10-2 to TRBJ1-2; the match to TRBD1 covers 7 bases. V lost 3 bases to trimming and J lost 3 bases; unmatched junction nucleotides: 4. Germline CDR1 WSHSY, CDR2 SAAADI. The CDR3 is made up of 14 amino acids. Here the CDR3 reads CASSEQGSDYGYTF. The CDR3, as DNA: TGCGCCAGCAGTGAACAGGGGTCCGACTATGGCTACACCTTC.

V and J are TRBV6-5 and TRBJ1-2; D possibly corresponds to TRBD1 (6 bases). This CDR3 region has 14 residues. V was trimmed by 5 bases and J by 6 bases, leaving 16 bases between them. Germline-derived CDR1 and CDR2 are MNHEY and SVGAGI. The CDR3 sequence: CASSRIRGSDGYTF. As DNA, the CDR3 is TGTGCCAGCAGTCGAATCAGGGGTTCGGATGGCTACACCTTC.

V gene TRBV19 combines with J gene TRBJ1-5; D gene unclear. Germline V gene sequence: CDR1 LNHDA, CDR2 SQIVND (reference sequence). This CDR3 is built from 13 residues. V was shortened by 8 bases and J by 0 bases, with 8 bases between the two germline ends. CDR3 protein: CASARVSNQPQHF. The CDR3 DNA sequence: TGTGCCAGTGCCCGGGTTAGCAATCAGCCCCAGCATTTT.

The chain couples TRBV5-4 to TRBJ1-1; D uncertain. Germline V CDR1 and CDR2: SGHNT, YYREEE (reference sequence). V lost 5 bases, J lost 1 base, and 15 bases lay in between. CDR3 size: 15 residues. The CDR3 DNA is TGTGCCAGCAGAAGTAGCGGCACGGGGAACACTGAAGCTTTCTTT. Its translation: CASRSSGTGNTEAFF.

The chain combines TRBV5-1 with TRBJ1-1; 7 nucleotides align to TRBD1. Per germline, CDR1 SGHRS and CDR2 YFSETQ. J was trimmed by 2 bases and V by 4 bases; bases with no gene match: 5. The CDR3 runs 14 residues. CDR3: CASSPGTANTEAFF. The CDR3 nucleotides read TGCGCCAGCAGCCCCGGGACAGCAAACACTGAAGCTTTCTTT.